This TCR beta chain was sequenced in a study of T cells in Graves' hyperthyroidism and ophthalmopathy. Overall study: At the time of initial diagnosis and before any treatment, peripheral blood was collected.

J was trimmed by 1 base and V by 4 bases; bases with no gene match: 5. Germline V gives CDR1 SGHRS, CDR2 YFSETQ. This CDR3 spans 17 amino acids. The TCR beta CDR3 regions underwent amplification using RNA transcripts as the source. During a first-round RT-PCR of the TCR CDR3, the HTBI primer set was used. TCRdb analysed the multiplex PCR reads with MiXCR anew, one entry per CDR3 protein. This sample has 390,000 or so distinct CDR3 sequences; 14% to 15% occur once, and the top ten carry roughly 13%. This clonotype occurred many times. As yet, its antigen is unknown. General study points: Model-based prediction identified ophthalmopathy a median around 6.5 months prior to its onset.

Thyroid ultrasound and orbital computed tomography, with clinical symptoms and serum thyroxine and TRAb, informed diagnoses. The sequence derives from a man younger than 35 with Graves' ophthalmopathy. The chain employs TRBV5-1 and TRBJ2-7; 16 bases are shared with TRBD2. Specimen: blood. The CDR3 DNA reads TGCGCCAGCAGCAAGGGACTAGCGGGAGGGACTTCCTACGAGCAGTACTTC. Translating it yields CASSKGLAGGTSYEQYF.